These 32 T cell receptor beta chains share one sample of origin, sequenced in a study of T cell clonality in common variable immunodeficiency. Sequencing used immunoSEQ multiplex PCR; TCRdb keeps in-frame clones, though not all of them. The sample contains 40,000 to 65,000 clones, none occurring once; about 1.8% lies in the top ten. Material: peripheral blood mononuclear cells. These receptors were obtained from a person aged 18 to 75 in good health.

This clone was recorded a few times. The read terminates 3 residues before the CDR3 end, so the remaining end is supplied by the germline J gene. The V gene is TRBV19, the J gene TRBJ1-5, with D possibly TRBD1 on 5 matching bases. The CDR3 has 16 residues. Germline assignment: CDR1 LNHDA and CDR2 SQIVND (reference sequence). V was clipped by 3 bases and J by 4 bases, with 16 bases between them. The CDR3 loop is CASSILGVPQNQPQHF. The covered CDR3 bases are TGTGCCAGTAGTATTTTAGGGGTTCCCCAAAATCAGCCC.

This clone turned up a few times. The CDR3 extends 3 residues past the end of the read, so its final part is completed from the germline J gene. This rearrangement joins TRBV7-9 to TRBJ1-4; D is undetermined. V was trimmed by 3 bases and J by 7 bases, leaving 15 bases between them. The CDR3 is 15 amino acids. The germline gives CDR1 SEHNR, CDR2 FQNEAQ (reference sequence). The CDR3 bases that were read are TGTGCCAGCAGCTTGTTACCGGTGGAGGGTGAAAAA. Protein sequence: CASSLLPVEGEK. The CDR3 in its entirety is CASSLLPVEGEKLFF.

This clone was seen at least ten times. With the read ending 3 residues before the CDR3 end, the germline J gene is used to fill in that end. The V gene is TRBV7-2, the J gene TRBJ2-3, with 8 bases matching TRBD2. CDR3 length: 15 amino acids. Germline-derived CDR1 and CDR2 are SGHTA and FQGNSA. V lost 8 bases and J lost 2; bases outside the gene matches: 9. The CDR3: CASRLGGGITDTQYF. The sequenced part of the CDR3 DNA is TGTGCCAGCCGTTTAGGCGGGGGGATCACAGATACG.

Ten or more counts support this clone. The read ends 3 residues early relative to the CDR3; the germline J gene fills the gap. The chain uses TRBV6-4 and TRBJ1-2; D remains unclear. This CDR3 has 12 residues. Germline-derived CDR1 and CDR2 are MRHNA and SNTAGT. The CDR3 here is CASSDYMGGYTF. The sequenced CDR3 bases are TGTGCCAGCAGTGACTATATGGGCGGC.

This clone appeared many times. Coverage ceases 3 residues before the CDR3 finishes, and the germline J gene fills in the end. The gene calls are TRBV5-1 and TRBJ2-7; 7 nucleotides align to TRBD1. CDR3 length equals 17 residues. Germline assignment: CDR1 SGHRS and CDR2 YFSETQ. J was trimmed by 0 bases and V by 4 bases; bases with no gene match: 13. CDR3 sequence reads: CASSQKLGQVLSYEQYF. The part of the CDR3 DNA that was read is TGCGCCAGCAGCCAAAAGCTAGGACAGGTCCTCTCCTACGAG.

Many counts were recorded for this clone. This chain's CDR3 is CASSEYPEGKQPQHF. The CDR3 DNA, read in part, is TGTGCCAGCAGTGAATACCCGGAGGGGAAGCAGCCC. The V call is TRBV6-1, the J call TRBJ1-5; the D gene is possibly TRBD1 (5 bases). The read comes to an end 3 residues before the CDR3 does, leaving the germline J gene to fill in the end. Germline values: CDR1 MNHNS, CDR2 SASEGT. The CDR3 has 15 amino acids. Trimming took 2 bases from V and 7 from J, leaving 15 bases between them.

Ten or more counts support this clone. The CDR3 end falls 3 residues outside the read, so it is completed with the germline J gene. V usage is TRBV5-1 and J usage is TRBJ1-1; D is uncertain. The CDR3 has 16 residues. Trimming removed 7 bases from V and 0 bases from J, with 19 bases in between. The V gene's germline CDR1 is SGHRS and CDR2 YFSETQ. The CDR3 DNA, read in part, is TGCGCCAGCGGGAGAACAGCGGCCCCCATGAACACTGAA. This codes for CASGRTAAPMNTE. From start to end, the CDR3 is CASGRTAAPMNTEAFF.

Ten or more counts support this clone. The CDR3 end is not reached by the read, which stops 3 residues before it; the germline J gene fills it in. The genes are TRBV20-1 and TRBJ2-3; 8 bases align to TRBD2. The CDR3 sequence is 16 residues long. V lost 0 bases, J lost 6 bases, and 11 bases stayed unmatched. In germline, CDR1 is DFQATT, CDR2 SNEGSKA (reference sequence). The CDR3 bases that were read are TGCAGTGCTAGAGACCCGGGGGGGAAGGTTGTGGATACG. This sequence encodes CSARDPGGKVVDT. The complete CDR3 sequence is CSARDPGGKVVDTQYF.

This clone was counted a few times. The germline gene is not matched at one end of the junction; a read error may be the cause. The read comes to an end 3 residues before the CDR3 does, leaving the germline J gene to fill in the end. The V and J genes are TRBV7-7 and TRBJ2-3; 9 bases line up with TRBD2. Germline V gene lookup returns CDR1 SSHAT and CDR2 FNYEAQ (reference sequence). This CDR3 is 14 amino acids long. CDR3 sequence: CASSQSGGLDTQYF. CDR3 DNA, as far as it was read: TGTGCTAGCAGCCAAAGCGGGGGGCTGGATACG.

This clone was detected many times. The CDR3 end lies 3 residues beyond the end of the read and is filled in from the germline J gene. The chain links TRBV20-1 to TRBJ1-3, with 11 nucleotides matching TRBD1. The CDR3 is 18 amino acids. The V gene end was trimmed by 3 bases and the J gene end by 0 bases; junction bases not matched to a gene: 10. Looked up from germline, CDR1 is DFQATT and CDR2 is SNEGSKA (reference sequence). CDR3 DNA (partial): TGCAGTGCTAGCGCACCCAGGGGGACAGGGGGCTCTGGAAACACC. Translated, it gives CSASAPRGTGGSGNT. In full, the CDR3 is CSASAPRGTGGSGNTIYF.

This clone has at least ten counts. The germline gene is not matched at one end of the junction; a read error may be the cause. The CDR3 end is not reached by the read, which stops 3 residues before it; the germline J gene fills it in. The chain is built from TRBV4-2 and TRBJ1-1; maybe TRBD1 (6 bases). CDR3 size: 13 residues. The germline CDR1 and CDR2 sequences are LGHNA and YNFKEQ. The CDR3 DNA, read in part, is TGCGCCAGCAGCCAAGAGGGGGGGACTGAA. Translating gives CASSQEGGTE. The CDR3 in full is CASSQEGGTEAFF.

There are many counts of this clone. The CDR3 end is not reached by the read, which stops 3 residues before it; the germline J gene fills it in. The rearrangement links TRBV7-2 to TRBJ1-4; unclear D gene. Germline values: CDR1 SGHTA, CDR2 FQGNSA. The CDR3 has 13 residues. The V gene lost 5 bases and the J gene lost 10 bases, with 14 bases spanning the gap. The CDR3 reads CASSPTYGGKLFF. The covered CDR3 bases are TGTGCCAGCAGCCCTACCTACGGTGGAAAA.

Ten or more counts support this clone. The CDR3 extends 3 residues past the end of the read, so its final part is completed from the germline J gene. The rearrangement uses TRBV5-6 and TRBJ1-5, with 7 positions matching TRBD1. The V gene's germline CDR1 is SGHDT and CDR2 YYEEEE. This CDR3 comprises 14 residues. Trimming at V came to 4 bases and at J to 4 bases, leaving 5 bases not matched to a gene. The CDR3 reads CASSPTGSNQPQHF. The CDR3 DNA, read in part, is TGTGCCAGCAGCCCGACAGGGTCGAATCAGCCC. The variable domain in full, completed from reference TRBV5-6 and TRBJ1-5, reads DAGVTQSPTHLIKTRGQQVTLRCSPKSGHDTVSWYQQALGQGPQFIFQYYEEEERQRGNFPDRFSGHQFPNYSSELNVNALLLGDSALYLCASSPTGSNQPQHFGDGTRLSIL.

The CDR3 protein is CASSPSTGNTEAFF. CDR3 bases read: TGTGCCAGCAGCCCTTCAACAGGGAACACTGAA. J is TRBJ1-1 and V is TRBV7-9; a possible D gene is TRBD1 (5 bases). The sequence runs out 3 residues before the end of the CDR3; the remainder is reconstructed from the germline J gene. The V and J ends lost 5 bases and 1 base respectively, with 11 bases between them. The CDR3 totals 14 residues. Germline V CDR1 and CDR2: SEHNR, FQNEAQ (reference sequence).

This clone was detected many times. The read falls 3 residues short of the CDR3 end, and the missing part is taken from the germline J gene. The V call is TRBV6-2 or TRBV6-3, the J call TRBJ1-2, with TRBD1 as a possible D gene (5 bases). V dropped 7 bases and J dropped 4 bases, with 10 bases sitting between them. The CDR3 spans 12 residues. In germline, CDR1 is MNHEY, CDR2 SVGEGT. This chain's CDR3 is CASKAGGYGYTF. Incomplete CDR3 DNA: TGTGCCAGCAAGGCGGGGGGCTATGGC.

At least ten counts were recorded for this clone. The read gets to within 3 residues of the CDR3 end, and the germline J gene fills in the rest. The genes are TRBV2 and TRBJ2-5, with 7 bases aligning to TRBD2. V shed 7 bases, J shed 3 bases, and the junction held 8 bases outside the gene matches. This CDR3 comprises 14 residues. The germline V gene has CDR1 SNHLY and CDR2 FYNNEI. The CDR3 spells CASNQLAPKETQYF. The sequenced CDR3 bases are TGTGCCAGCAACCAACTAGCGCCAAAAGAGACC. Based on the CDR3 plus reference TRBV2 and TRBJ2-5, the full variable domain is EPEVTQTPSHQVTQMGQEVILRCVPISNHLYFYWYRQILGQKVEFLVSFYNNEISEKSEIFDDQFSVERPDGSNFTLKIRSTKLEDSAMYFCASNQLAPKETQYFGPGTRLLVL.

Comments on this clone: The missing CDR3 end, 3 residues past where the read stops, is filled in from the germline J gene. The chain is built from TRBV19 and TRBJ1-5, with a weak D call TRBD1 (5 bases). Per germline, CDR1 LNHDA and CDR2 SQIVND (reference sequence). There are 15 residues in the CDR3. The V and J ends lost 5 bases and 2 bases respectively, with 13 bases between them. The sequenced part of the CDR3 DNA is TGTGCCAGTAGTCAACTCGAAGGGGGCAATCAGCCC. As protein: CASSQLEGGNQP. The CDR3 as a whole reads CASSQLEGGNQPQHF.

This clone was counted between two and nine times. The missing CDR3 end, 3 residues past where the read stops, is filled in from the germline J gene. The chain links TRBV7-2 to TRBJ2-2; D tentatively fits TRBD1 or TRBD2 (5 bases each). The germline V gene encodes CDR1 SGHTA and CDR2 FQGNSA. This CDR3 has 15 residues. The covered CDR3 bases are TGTGCCAGCAGCAGCCGAGAGGGGCATAATGAAAAG. Its protein is CASSSREGHNEK. The CDR3 as a whole reads CASSSREGHNEKLFF. The variable domain in full, with the rest retrieved from reference TRBV7-2 and TRBJ2-2, is GAGVSQSPSNKVTEKGKDVELRCDPISGHTALYWYRQSLGQGLEFLIYFQGNSAPDKSGLPSDRFSAERTGGSVSTLTIQRTQQEDSAVYLCASSSREGHNEKLFFGEGSRLTVL.

This clone showed up many times. The observed sequence ends 3 residues before the CDR3 terminus, with the missing tail filled in from the germline J gene. The rearrangement uses TRBV7-8 and TRBJ2-2; D gene ambiguous. V was clipped by 4 bases and J by 4 bases, with 7 bases between them. The CDR3 contains 13 residues. In germline, CDR1 is SGHVS, CDR2 FQNEAQ. The CDR3 DNA, read in part, is TGTGCCAGCAGCTCACAGCCCACCGGGGAG. Residues: CASSSQPTGE. The whole CDR3 sequence reads CASSSQPTGELFF.

This clone was detected a few times. The CDR3 goes on 3 residues after the read ends, and that part is filled in from the germline J gene. The chain uses TRBV11-2 and TRBJ2-2; 10 bases match TRBD1. Germline V lookup: CDR1 SGHAT, CDR2 FQNNGV. This CDR3 comprises 15 residues. The CDR3 is CASSSDRGPNEKLFF. The covered CDR3 bases are TGTGCCAGCAGCTCCGACAGGGGGCCGAATGAAAAG. The full variable domain, in which reference TRBV11-2 and TRBJ2-2 provide the parts outside the CDR3, is EAGVAQSPRYKIIEKRQSVAFWCNPISGHATLYWYQQILGQGPKLLIQFQNNGVVDDSQLPKDRFSAERLKGVDSTLKIQPAKLEDSAVYLCASSSDRGPNEKLFFGEGSRLTVL.

Many counts were recorded for this clone. The CDR3 end is not reached by the read, which stops 3 residues before it; the germline J gene fills it in. V gene TRBV20-1 combines with J gene TRBJ2-7; D perhaps matches TRBD2 (5 bases). The CDR3 totals 16 residues. The germline CDR1 and CDR2 sequences are DFQATT and SNEGSKA (reference sequence). V lost 3 bases and J 1 base, leaving 19 bases between the germline ends. The sequenced part of the CDR3 DNA is TGCAGTGCTAGGCCGGTGCTCGGGGTTACATCCTACGAG. Translated: CSARPVLGVTSYE. The full CDR3 sequence reads CSARPVLGVTSYEQYF.

In its sample, this clone was seen many times. The read finishes 3 residues shy of the CDR3 end, and the germline J gene is used to complete it. The V call is TRBV12-3 or TRBV12-4, the J call TRBJ2-3; D possibly corresponds to TRBD2 (6 bases). CDR3 length: 14 amino acids. The DNA read from the CDR3 is TGTGCCAGCAGTTTGCGGCTAGAGGGCGGGGCG. This translates into CASSLRLEGGA. The whole CDR3 protein is CASSLRLEGGAQYF.

This clone was seen a handful of times. The read terminates 3 residues before the CDR3 end, so the remaining end is supplied by the germline J gene. The rearrangement links TRBV30 to TRBJ1-1, with 11 bases lining up with TRBD1. From germline, CDR1 is GTSNPN and CDR2 SVGIG (reference sequence). CDR3 length equals 13 residues. Here the CDR3 reads CASSRDRGAEAFF. The DNA read from the CDR3 is TGTGCCTCCAGCCGGGACAGGGGGGCCGAG. Supplemented by reference TRBV30 and TRBJ1-1, the full variable domain reads SQTIHQWPATLVQPVGSPLSLECTVEGTSNPNLYWYRQAAGRGLQLLFYSVGIGQISSEVPQNLSASRPQDRQFILSSKKLLLSDSGFYLCASSRDRGAEAFFGQGTRLTVV.

This clone was observed a handful of times. Compared with germline, one end of the junction differs, possibly owing to a read error. Read coverage stops 3 residues before the CDR3 terminus; the germline J gene supplies the remainder. The rearrangement uses TRBV7-7 and TRBJ2-5; 11 nucleotides line up with TRBD1. The germline CDR1 and CDR2 sequences are SSHAT and FNYEAQ (reference sequence). The CDR3 has 15 amino acids. CDR3 DNA, as far as it was read: TGTGCTAGCAGCTTTGGGACAGGGGGGCAAGAGACC. Protein product: CASSFGTGGQET. The complete CDR3 protein is CASSFGTGGQETQYF.

This clone was seen ten or more times. With the read ending 3 residues before the CDR3 end, the germline J gene is used to fill in that end. Other nucleotide sequences from this sample produce the same CDR3. The chain is built from TRBV30 and TRBJ1-6, with D possibly being TRBD1 (6 bases). Germline loops: CDR1 GTSNPN, CDR2 SVGIG (reference sequence). This CDR3 spans 13 amino acids. V shed 0 bases and J shed 7 bases, with 7 bases lying between them. The CDR3 loop reads CAWSVQGNSPLHF. The CDR3 bases that were read are TGTGCCTGGAGTGTACAGGGAAATTCACCC. Looking up the rest from reference TRBV30 and TRBJ1-6 gives the full variable domain: SQTIHQWPATLVQPVGSPLSLECTVEGTSNPNLYWYRQAAGRGLQLLFYSVGIGQISSEVPQNLSASRPQDRQFILSSKKLLLSDSGFYLCAWSVQGNSPLHFGNGTRLTVT.

This clone occurred many times. The missing CDR3 end, 3 residues past where the read stops, is filled in from the germline J gene. This chain joins TRBV10-1 and TRBJ2-2, with D perhaps matching TRBD2 (6 bases). The CDR3 is made up of 13 amino acids. The V gene lost 5 bases and the J gene lost 5 bases, with 9 bases spanning the gap. Germline CDR1 and CDR2: WNHNN and SYGVQD (reference sequence). The CDR3 region is CASSRDLTGELFF. The sequenced part of the CDR3 DNA is TGCGCCAGCAGTCGGGACTTAACCGGGGAG.

This clone was counted many times. With the read ending 3 residues before the CDR3 end, the germline J gene is used to fill in that end. The chain is built from TRBV18 and TRBJ2-6; the match to TRBD1 covers 8 bases. J was trimmed by 0 bases and V by 5 bases; bases with no gene match: 9. The CDR3 contains 18 residues. Per the germline V gene, CDR1 is KGHSH and CDR2 is LQKENI. Partial CDR3 DNA: TGTGCCAGCTCAGCAACAGGGGGAGACACCTCTGGGGCCAACGTC. Encoded protein: CASSATGGDTSGANV. The whole CDR3 sequence reads CASSATGGDTSGANVLTF.

Ten or more counts support this clone. The CDR3 end falls 3 residues outside the read, so it is completed with the germline J gene. The chain joins TRBV7-2 to TRBJ2-5; 8 nucleotides line up with TRBD1. Germline loops: CDR1 SGHTA, CDR2 FQGNSA. This CDR3 region has 14 residues. V shed 4 bases, J shed 5 bases, and the junction held 6 bases outside the gene matches. CDR3 DNA (partial): TGTGCCAGCAGCTCTCGGACAGGGTCGGAGACC. Translation gives CASSSRTGSET. The whole CDR3 protein reads CASSSRTGSETQYF.

In this sample, this clone turned up many times. The read ends 3 residues before the CDR3 terminus; that terminus is restored from the germline J gene. The gene calls are TRBV4-1 and TRBJ1-6; 7 positions agree with TRBD1. Germline loops: CDR1 MGHRA, CDR2 YSYEKL. The CDR3 length is 16 residues. V trimming: 1 base; J trimming: 7 bases; junction bases outside the gene matches: 7. The sequenced part of the CDR3 DNA is TGCGCCAGCAGCCAAGGTTGGACAGGAATAAATTCACCC. Protein: CASSQGWTGINSP. The entire CDR3 protein reads CASSQGWTGINSPLHF.

With regard to this clone: The read is 3 residues too short to cover the CDR3 end, so that end is filled in from the germline J gene. The chain has TRBV19 and TRBJ2-3; D might be TRBD2 (5 bases). Germline lookup yields CDR1 LNHDA and CDR2 SQIVND (reference sequence). The CDR3 is made up of 14 amino acids. Partial CDR3 DNA: TGTGCCAGTAGTGTGAATTCGGGGAAAGAGACG. The encoded protein is CASSVNSGKET. The full CDR3 reads CASSVNSGKETQYF.

This clone showed up just a few times. One base away lies a much larger clone, so this may be a sequencing read error. The CDR3 end falls 3 residues outside the read, so it is completed with the germline J gene. The chain joins TRBV18 to TRBJ2-3; possibly TRBD2 for D (5 bases). In germline, CDR1 is KGHSH, CDR2 LQKENI. The CDR3 is made up of 15 amino acids. CDR3 DNA, as far as it was read: TGTGCCAGCTCACTTTCACTAGATAGCAATCAGCCG. Translating gives CASSLSLDSNQP. The complete CDR3 protein is CASSLSLDSNQPQYF.

This clone came up many times. Coverage ceases 3 residues before the CDR3 finishes, and the germline J gene fills in the end. The genes are TRBV7-9 and TRBJ2-1; 8 positions agree with TRBD2. V gave up 8 bases and J gave up 5 bases; unmatched junction bases: 11. Germline assignment: CDR1 SEHNR and CDR2 FQNEAQ (reference sequence). The CDR3 consists of 15 residues. The CDR3 sequence: CASGLVSGNHNEQFF. The sequenced CDR3 bases are TGTGCCAGCGGGCTGGTTAGCGGGAATCACAATGAG.